This T cell receptor (beta chain) was observed in a study of blood T cell repertoires in COVID-19. Study summary: COVID-19 samples collected from the United States, Italy and Spain covered acute and convalescent phases. PBMCs, B-cell-depleted T cells, or T cells provided the cDNA or gDNA that made up the material.

This clone was counted a few times. Other DNA sequences from this sample encode an identical CDR3 as well. As processed by the authors: Reference gene primers were amplified, and this amplification served to estimate nucleated cell counts. Sequenced by immunoSEQ multiplex PCR; TCRdb stores in-frame clones only, minus some. That table supplies the V and J calls and clone size; D and trimming were determined from the DNA. The table records tens of thousands of clones, about four fifths of them present only once. This clonotype was obtained from a human donor in a cohort sampled during active COVID-19. Sequenced: peripheral blood.

The CDR3 here is CASSQGTGGYEQYF. In DNA form, the CDR3 reads TGTGCCAGCAGCCAAGGGACAGGGGGCTACGAGCAGTACTTC. The V call is TRBV3-1 (or the pseudogene TRBV3-2), the J call TRBJ2-7, with 10 bases lining up with TRBD1. J gave up 3 bases and V 1 base, and 0 bases lay outside the gene matches. The CDR3 is made up of 14 amino acids. CDR1 LGHDT and CDR2 YNNKEL come from the germline V gene (reference sequence).